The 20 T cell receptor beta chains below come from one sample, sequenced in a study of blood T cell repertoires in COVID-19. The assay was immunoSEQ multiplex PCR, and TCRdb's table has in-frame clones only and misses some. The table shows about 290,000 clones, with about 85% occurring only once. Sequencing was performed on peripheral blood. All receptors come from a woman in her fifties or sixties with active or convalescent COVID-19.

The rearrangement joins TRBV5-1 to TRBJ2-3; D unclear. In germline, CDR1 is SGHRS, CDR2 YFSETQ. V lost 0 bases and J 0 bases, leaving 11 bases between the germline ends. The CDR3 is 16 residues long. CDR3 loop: CASSLGATSSTDTQYF. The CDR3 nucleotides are TGCGCCAGCAGCTTGGGGGCTACCTCTAGCACAGATACGCAGTATTTT. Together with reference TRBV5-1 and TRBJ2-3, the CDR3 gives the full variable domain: KAGVTQTPRYLIKTRGQQVTLSCSPISGHRSVSWYQQTPGQGLQFLFEYFSETQRNKGNFPGRFSGRQFSNSRSEMNVSTLELGDSALYLCASSLGATSSTDTQYFGPGTRLTVL.

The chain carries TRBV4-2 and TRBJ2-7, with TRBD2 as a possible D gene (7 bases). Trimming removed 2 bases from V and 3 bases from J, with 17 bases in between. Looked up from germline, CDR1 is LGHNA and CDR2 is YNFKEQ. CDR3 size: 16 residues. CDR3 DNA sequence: TGTGCCAGCAGCCAACTAGGGGGAGGGAGGGGCTACGAGCAGTACTTC. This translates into CASSQLGGGRGYEQYF.

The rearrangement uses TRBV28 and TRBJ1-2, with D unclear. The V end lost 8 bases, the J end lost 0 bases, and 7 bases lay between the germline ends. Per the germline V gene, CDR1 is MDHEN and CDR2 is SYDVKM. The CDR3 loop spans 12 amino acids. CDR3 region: CASVAANYGYTF. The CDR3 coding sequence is TGTGCCAGCGTGGCAGCTAACTATGGCTACACCTTC.

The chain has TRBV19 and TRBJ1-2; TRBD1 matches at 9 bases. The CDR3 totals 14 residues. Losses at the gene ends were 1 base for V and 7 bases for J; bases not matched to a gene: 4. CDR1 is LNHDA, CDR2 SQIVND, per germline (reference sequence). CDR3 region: CASSIGTGGLGYTF. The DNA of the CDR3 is TGTGCCAGTAGTATAGGTACAGGGGGCCTTGGCTACACCTTC.

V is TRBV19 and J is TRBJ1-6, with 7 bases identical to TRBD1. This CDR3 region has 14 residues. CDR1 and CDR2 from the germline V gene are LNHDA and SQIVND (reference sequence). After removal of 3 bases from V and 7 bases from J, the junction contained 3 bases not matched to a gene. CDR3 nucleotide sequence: TGTGCCAGTAGTATTTCGACAGGGAATTCACCCCTCCACTTT. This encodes CASSISTGNSPLHF.

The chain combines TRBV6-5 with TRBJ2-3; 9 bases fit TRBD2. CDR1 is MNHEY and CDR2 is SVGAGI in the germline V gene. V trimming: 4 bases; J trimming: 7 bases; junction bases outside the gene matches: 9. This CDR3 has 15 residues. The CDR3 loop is CASSLASGVGNTQYF. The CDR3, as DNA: TGTGCCAGCAGTTTGGCTAGCGGGGTCGGGAATACGCAGTATTTT.

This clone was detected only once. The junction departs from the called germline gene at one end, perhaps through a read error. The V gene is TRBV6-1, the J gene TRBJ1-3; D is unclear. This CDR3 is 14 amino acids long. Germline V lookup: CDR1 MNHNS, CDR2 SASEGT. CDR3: CASREGHSGNTIYF. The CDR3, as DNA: TGTGCCAGCAGGGAAGGGCACTCTGGAAACACCATATATTTT.

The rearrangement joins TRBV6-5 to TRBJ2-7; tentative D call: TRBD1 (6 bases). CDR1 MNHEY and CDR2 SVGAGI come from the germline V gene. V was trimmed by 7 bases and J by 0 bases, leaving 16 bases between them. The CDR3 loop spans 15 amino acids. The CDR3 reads CASTGTGMISYEQYF. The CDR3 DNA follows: TGTGCCAGCACGGGAACAGGGATGATCTCCTACGAGCAGTACTTC.

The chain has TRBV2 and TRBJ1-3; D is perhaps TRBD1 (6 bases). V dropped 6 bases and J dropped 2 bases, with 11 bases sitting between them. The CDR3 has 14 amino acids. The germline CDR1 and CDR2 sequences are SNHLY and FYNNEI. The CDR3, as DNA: TGTGCCAGCAGACCACAGGGACCTGGAAACACCATATATTTT. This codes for CASRPQGPGNTIYF.

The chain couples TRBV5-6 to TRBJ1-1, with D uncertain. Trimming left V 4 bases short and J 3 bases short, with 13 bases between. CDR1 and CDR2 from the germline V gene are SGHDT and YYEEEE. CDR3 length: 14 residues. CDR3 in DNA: TGTGCCAGCAGCCCAGCAGGCTGGGACACTGAAGCTTTCTTT. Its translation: CASSPAGWDTEAFF.

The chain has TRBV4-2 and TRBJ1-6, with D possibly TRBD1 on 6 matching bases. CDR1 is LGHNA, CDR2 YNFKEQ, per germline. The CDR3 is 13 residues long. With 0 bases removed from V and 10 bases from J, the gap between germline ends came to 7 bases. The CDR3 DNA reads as TGTGCCAGCAGCCAAGACCAGGGGTCACCCCTCCACTTT. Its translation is CASSQDQGSPLHF.

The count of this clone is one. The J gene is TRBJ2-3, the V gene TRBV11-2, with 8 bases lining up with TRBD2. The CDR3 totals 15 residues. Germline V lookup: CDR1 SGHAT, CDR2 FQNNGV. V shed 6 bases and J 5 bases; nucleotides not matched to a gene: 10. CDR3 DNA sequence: TGTGCCAGCAGGCCTCTGGCCGGGAGGGGAGATACGCAGTATTTT. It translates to CASRPLAGRGDTQYF. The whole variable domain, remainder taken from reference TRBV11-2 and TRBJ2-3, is EAGVAQSPRYKIIEKRQSVAFWCNPISGHATLYWYQQILGQGPKLLIQFQNNGVVDDSQLPKDRFSAERLKGVDSTLKIQPAKLEDSAVYLCASRPLAGRGDTQYFGPGTRLTVL.

This chain's CDR3 is CASSSSGTRPGETQYF. The CDR3 DNA is TGTGCCAGCAGTTCAAGCGGGACCCGACCCGGGGAGACCCAGTACTTC. The rearrangement joins TRBV28 to TRBJ2-5, with 7 positions matching TRBD2. The germline V gene has CDR1 MDHEN and CDR2 SYDVKM. The CDR3 runs 16 residues. V was pared by 4 bases and J by 5 bases, with 13 bases of the junction left unmatched.

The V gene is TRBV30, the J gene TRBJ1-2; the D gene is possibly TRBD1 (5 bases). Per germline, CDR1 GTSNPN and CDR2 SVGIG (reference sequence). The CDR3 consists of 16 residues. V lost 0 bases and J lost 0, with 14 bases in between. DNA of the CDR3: TGTGCCTGGAGTGTACCCGGGTCAGGGCCTAACTATGGCTACACCTTC. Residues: CAWSVPGSGPNYGYTF. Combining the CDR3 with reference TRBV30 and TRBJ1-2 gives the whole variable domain SQTIHQWPATLVQPVGSPLSLECTVEGTSNPNLYWYRQAAGRGLQLLFYSVGIGQISSEVPQNLSASRPQDRQFILSSKKLLLSDSGFYLCAWSVPGSGPNYGYTFGSGTRLTVV.

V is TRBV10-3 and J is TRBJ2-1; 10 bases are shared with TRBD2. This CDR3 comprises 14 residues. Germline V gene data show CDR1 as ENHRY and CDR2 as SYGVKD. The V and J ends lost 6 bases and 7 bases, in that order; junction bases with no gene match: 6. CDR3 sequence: CAIRKETSGNEQFF. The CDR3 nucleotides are TGTGCCATCAGGAAGGAGACTAGCGGGAATGAGCAGTTCTTC.

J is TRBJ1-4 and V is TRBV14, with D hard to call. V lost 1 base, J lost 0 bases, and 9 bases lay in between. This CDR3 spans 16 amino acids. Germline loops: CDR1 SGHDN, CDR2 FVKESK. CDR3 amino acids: CASSQGGGATNEKLFF. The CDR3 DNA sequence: TGTGCCAGCAGCCAAGGTGGCGGGGCAACTAATGAAAAACTGTTTTTT.

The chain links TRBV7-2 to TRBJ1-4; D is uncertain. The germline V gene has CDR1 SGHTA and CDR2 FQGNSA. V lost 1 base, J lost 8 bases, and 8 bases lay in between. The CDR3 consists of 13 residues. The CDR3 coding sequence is TGTGCCAGCAGCTTAGTGTCGCGCGAAAAACTGTTTTTT. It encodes CASSLVSREKLFF.

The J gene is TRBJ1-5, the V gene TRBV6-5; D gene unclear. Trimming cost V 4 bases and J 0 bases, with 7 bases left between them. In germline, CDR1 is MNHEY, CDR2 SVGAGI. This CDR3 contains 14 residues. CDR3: CASSSGDSNQPQHF. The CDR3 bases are TGTGCCAGCAGTTCTGGAGATAGCAATCAGCCCCAGCATTTT.

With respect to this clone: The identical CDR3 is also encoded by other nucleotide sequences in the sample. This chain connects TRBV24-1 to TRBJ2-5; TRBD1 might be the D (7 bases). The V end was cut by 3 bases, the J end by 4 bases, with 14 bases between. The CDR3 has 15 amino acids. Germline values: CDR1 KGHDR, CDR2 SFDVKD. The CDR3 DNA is TGTGCCACCAGTGATCCTGGTCAGGGGGGAGAGACCCAGTACTTC. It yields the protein CATSDPGQGGETQYF.

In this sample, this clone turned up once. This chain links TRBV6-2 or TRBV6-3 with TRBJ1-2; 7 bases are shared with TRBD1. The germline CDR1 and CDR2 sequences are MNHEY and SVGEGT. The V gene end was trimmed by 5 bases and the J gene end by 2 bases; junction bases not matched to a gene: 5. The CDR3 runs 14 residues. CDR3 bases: TGTGCCAGCAGTCGGGGACAGTTGAACTATGGCTACACCTTC. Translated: CASSRGQLNYGYTF.